This T cell receptor (beta chain) derives from a study of T-cell memory formation after mild COVID-19. The CDR3 extends over 13 amino acids. Germline assignment: CDR1 SGHTA and CDR2 FQGNSA. With 0 bases removed from V and 2 bases from J, the gap between germline ends came to 4 bases. Libraries for TCRalpha and TCRbeta carried sample barcodes and unique molecular identifiers via 5'RACE. TCRdb re-called the 5' RACE reads with MiXCR, one entry per CDR3 protein. The sample records tens of thousands of distinct CDR3 sequences, over 7.5% being singletons. This clonotype was sampled from a man aged 18 to 35 who had mild COVID-19 (a few samples of this study predate the infection). Cell type and time point are not known. The genes are TRBV7-2 and TRBJ1-2, with unresolved D. The source material was PBMCs or a T cell subset sorted from them (not recorded which). In DNA, the CDR3 is TGTGCCAGCAGCTTAGCTCAGAACTATGGCTACACCTTC. Residues: CASSLAQNYGYTF.